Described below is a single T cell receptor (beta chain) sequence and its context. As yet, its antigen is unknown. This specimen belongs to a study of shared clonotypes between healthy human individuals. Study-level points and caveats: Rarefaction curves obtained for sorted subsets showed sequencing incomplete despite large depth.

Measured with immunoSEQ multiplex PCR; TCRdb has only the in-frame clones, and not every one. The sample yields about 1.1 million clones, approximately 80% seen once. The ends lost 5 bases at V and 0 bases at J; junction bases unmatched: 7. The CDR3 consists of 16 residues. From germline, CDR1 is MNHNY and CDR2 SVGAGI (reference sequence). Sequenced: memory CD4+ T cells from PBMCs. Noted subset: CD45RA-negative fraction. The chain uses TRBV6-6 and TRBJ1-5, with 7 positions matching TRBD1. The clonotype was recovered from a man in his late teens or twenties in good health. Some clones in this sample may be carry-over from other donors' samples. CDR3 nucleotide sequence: TGTGCCAGCAGTACCACAGGGGCCTCTAGCAATCAGCCCCAGCATTTT. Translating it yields CASSTTGASSNQPQHF.